The subject of this entry is one T cell receptor (beta chain). The antigen remains unidentified. This CDR3 region has 15 residues. Germline CDR1 reads SGHVS; CDR2 reads FQNEAQ. Trimming shortened V by 1 base and J by 0 bases, and 7 bases separated the two germline ends. This sample is part of a study of cytomegalovirus exposure and HLA in healthy donors. Findings and caveats of the study: TCR beta V segments were, for the most part, productive about 90% or about 30% of the time in an earlier analysis. In a later analysis, approximately 15,000 TCR beta sequences were associated with HLA alleles at 0.05 false discovery rate. Across donors, sequencing depth was assumed by presence/absence analyses to be roughly uniform.

A multiplex PCR was run with 60 Vbeta primers and 13 Jbeta primers. Only in-frame clones appear in the TCRdb table, and some are missing; sequencing was by immunoSEQ multiplex PCR. The sample lists about 180,000 clones; over 65% were seen once. The TCR sequence derives from a man between 60 and 75 years old in good health and CMV-seronegative. Sequenced sample: PBMCs. The J gene is TRBJ1-3, the V gene TRBV7-8, with a weak D call TRBD1 (5 bases). The CDR3 nucleotides are TGTGCCAGCAGCTTAGGGGGCAGCTCTGGAAACACCATATATTTT. It translates to CASSLGGSSGNTIYF.